Listed below are T cell receptor beta chains from one sample, sequenced in a study of shared clonotypes between healthy human individuals. The protocol was immunoSEQ multiplex PCR, while the TCRdb copy is restricted to in-frame clones and leaves out a portion. The sample contains 1.5 million to 2.5 million clones, roughly 94% of which appear only once. Input material: naive CD8+ T cells sorted from blood. These receptors were collected from a man aged 18-30 years in good health. CDR3s include the opening cysteine and the closing phenylalanine or tryptophan. D genes are given only for firm matches. Some rows mark clone size as missing; the rest say once, few, many or name a class of expanded clone.

TRBV27	TRBJ2-7	-	-	TGTGCCAGCAGTTTAGTGGGGGACGAGCAGTACTTC	CASSLVGDEQYF
TRBV7-3	TRBJ2-1	-	-	TGTGCCAGCAGCCCAACAGGATACAATGAGCAGTTCTTC	CASSPTGYNEQFF
TRBV29-1	TRBJ2-1	-	-	TGCAGCGCTGGGGGGCGAGCGGATGAGCAGTTCTTC	CSAGGRADEQFF
TRBV11-2	TRBJ2-7	-	-	TGTGCCAGCAGTCGGGGACTTCTCGCCGGCTACGAGCAGTACTTC	CASSRGLLAGYEQYF
TRBV6-6	TRBJ1-2	TRBD1	-	TGTGCCAGCACCCCAGGGGGGGATGGCTACACCTTC	CASTPGGDGYTF
TRBV28	TRBJ2-7	TRBD2	once	TGTGCCAGCGCCTTATTGGGGGGGGACTACGAGCAGTACTTC	CASALLGGDYEQYF
TRBV18	TRBJ2-7	-	-	TGTGCCAGCTCCCTCGAGGAGAAGCGGACGACCTACGAGCAGTACTTC	CASSLEEKRTTYEQYF
TRBV29-1	TRBJ1-2	TRBD1	-	TGCAGCGTCCGGACAGGGGAGAACTATGGCTACACCTTC	CSVRTGENYGYTF
TRBV10-3	TRBJ2-7	TRBD2	-	TGTGCCATCAGTGAGGCTCCGGGACTAGCGGTTTACGAGCAGTACTTC	CAISEAPGLAVYEQYF
TRBV5-6	TRBJ2-2	-	-	TGTGCCAGCAGCGGAGGGAGCGGGGAGCTGTTTTTT	CASSGGSGELFF
TRBV30	TRBJ1-2	-	-	TGTGCCTGGAGTGTGGGGGGGCTTTTAGATGGCTACACCTTC	CAWSVGGLLDGYTF
TRBV7-9	TRBJ2-7	TRBD1	-	TGTGCCAGCAGCCTCGGGACAGCCTCCTACGAGCAGTACTTC	CASSLGTASYEQYF
TRBV5-6	TRBJ2-6	-	-	TGTGCCAGCAGTCCTGGGCCGGGAGAGGCCAACGTCCTGACTTTC	CASSPGPGEANVLTF
TRBV5-1	TRBJ2-2	TRBD2	-	TGCGCCAGCAGCGCCTTCTTATTTAGCGGGGGCGCGAACACCGGGGAGCTGTTTTTT	CASSAFLFSGGANTGELFF
TRBV5-4	TRBJ1-6	-	few	TGTGCCAGCAGCCCTGGGGTAAATTCACCCCTCCACTTT	CASSPGVNSPLHF
TRBV6-5	TRBJ1-4	-	-	TGTGCCAGCAGTTACATTTCAGGGGTGGGCGAAAAACTGTTTTTT	CASSYISGVGEKLFF
TRBV19	TRBJ2-7	TRBD1	-	TGTGCCAGTAGTGCGGGACAGGGGGACTACGAGCAGTACTTC	CASSAGQGDYEQYF
TRBV6-5	TRBJ2-7	-	-	TGTGCCAGCAGTTACACCCCGAAGGACTGGGGGGACGAGCAGTACTTC	CASSYTPKDWGDEQYF
TRBV27	TRBJ2-1	TRBD1	-	TGTGCCAGCAGCTCTTTGGGACAGGGGGCGGTCTACAATGAGCAGTTCTTC	CASSSLGQGAVYNEQFF
TRBV6-6	TRBJ1-1	-	-	TGTGCCAGCAGTGCGACTTTAGAAGCTTTCTTT	CASSATLEAFF
TRBV11-2	TRBJ2-1	-	-	TGTGCCAGCAGCTCATCCATAGGCAGTTACAATGAGCAGTTCTTC	CASSSSIGSYNEQFF
TRBV6-5	TRBJ2-3	-	-	TGTGCCAGCAGTCTACATAGCACAGATACGCAGTATTTT	CASSLHSTDTQYF
TRBV4-1	TRBJ1-6	-	-	TGCGCCAGCAGCCAAGTAGCGTCAGAGTATTCACCCCTCCACTTT	CASSQVASEYSPLHF